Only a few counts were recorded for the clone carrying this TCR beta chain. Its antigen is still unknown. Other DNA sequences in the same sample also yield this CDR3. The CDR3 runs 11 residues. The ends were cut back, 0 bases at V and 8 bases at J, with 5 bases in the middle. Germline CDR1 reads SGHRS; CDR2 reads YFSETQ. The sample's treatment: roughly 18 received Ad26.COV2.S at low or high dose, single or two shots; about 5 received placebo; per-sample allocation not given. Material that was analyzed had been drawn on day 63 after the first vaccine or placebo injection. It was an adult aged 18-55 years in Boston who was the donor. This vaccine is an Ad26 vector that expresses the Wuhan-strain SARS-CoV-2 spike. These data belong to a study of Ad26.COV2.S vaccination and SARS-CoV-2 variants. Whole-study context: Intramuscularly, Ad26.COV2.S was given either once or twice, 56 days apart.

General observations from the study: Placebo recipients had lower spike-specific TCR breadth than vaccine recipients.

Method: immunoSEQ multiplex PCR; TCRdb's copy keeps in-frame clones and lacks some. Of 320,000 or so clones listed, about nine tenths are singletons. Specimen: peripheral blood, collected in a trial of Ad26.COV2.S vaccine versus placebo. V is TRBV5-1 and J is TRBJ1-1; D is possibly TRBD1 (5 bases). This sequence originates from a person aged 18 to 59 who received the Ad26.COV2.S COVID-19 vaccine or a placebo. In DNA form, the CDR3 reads TGCGCCAGCAGCTTGGGACAGGAAGCTTTCTTT. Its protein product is CASSLGQEAFF.